This T cell receptor (beta chain) comes out of a study of T cell responses to AZD1222 COVID-19 vaccine. Assay: immunoSEQ multiplex PCR; the TCRdb copy retains only in-frame clones and omits some. The sample includes approximately 190,000 clones, 90% to 95% of them seen just once. The ends were cut back, 3 bases at V and 5 bases at J, with 11 bases in the middle. The germline V gene encodes CDR1 SGHNT and CDR2 YYREEE (reference sequence). The CDR3 extends over 13 amino acids. Whole-study findings and limits: Spike was spanned by vaccine-associated CD4 TCRs, which were dominant at 160-218 and 743-854. Seropositive at baseline were only a handful of AZD1222 recipients.

Of note for this clone: Antigen: not known.

Material: peripheral blood, obtained 28 days after the second AZD1222 dose. The TCR sequence derives from an adult who received the AZD1222 COVID-19 vaccine. This rearrangement joins TRBV5-4 to TRBJ1-1; D ambiguous. Written as DNA, the CDR3 is TGTGCCAGCAGCTCCGAAGTTGGGACTGAAGCTTTCTTT. Amino acids: CASSSEVGTEAFF.